Below are 26 T cell receptor beta chains sequenced from a single sample in a study of TIL therapy for anti-PD-1-resistant metastatic lung cancer. This was the immunoSEQ v3 assay. The repertoire was sequenced with immunoSEQ multiplex PCR; TCRdb's copy has only in-frame clones and lacks some. This table holds roughly 57,000 clones, over 75% found once. The time point denotes: pre-treatment sample, taken before nivolumab and TIL therapy. Sequences were derived from blood, sampled at baseline. Source of these receptors: a person aged 25 to 85 with non-small cell lung cancer.

For the CDR3, the DNA is TGTGCCAGCAGTACTGGGGCCGCGGGCGCGGCCCAGTACTTC. Protein product: CASSTGAAGAAQYF. The chain employs TRBV6-2 or TRBV6-3 and TRBJ2-5, with D possibly called TRBD1 or TRBD2 (5 bases each). Trimming removed 5 bases at V and 9 bases at J, with 19 bases between. This CDR3 region has 14 residues. The germline gives CDR1 MNHEY, CDR2 SVGEGT.

The V call is TRBV6-2 or TRBV6-3, the J call TRBJ2-1, with a tentative D call TRBD1 (6 bases). The CDR3 consists of 12 residues. Germline CDR1 MNHEY, CDR2 SVGEGT. V lost 5 bases to trimming and J lost 13 bases, with 15 bases between them. The CDR3 bases are TGTGCCAGCAGTCCCCAGGGGTGGGGTCAGTTCTTC. Its protein is CASSPQGWGQFF.

The CDR3 DNA is TGTGCCAGCAGTTTTGGGGAAGACACTGAAGCTTTCTTT. Its protein is CASSFGEDTEAFF. V is TRBV12-3 or TRBV12-4 and J is TRBJ1-1; no definite D call. Trimming pared 3 bases from V and 3 bases from J, leaving 8 bases between. The CDR3 extends over 13 amino acids.

This CDR3 is CASSSLVLGQGGMNTEAFF. CDR3 bases: TGCGCCAGCAGCTCCCTAGTTTTGGGACAGGGGGGGATGAACACTGAAGCTTTCTTT. This sequence joins TRBV5-1 and TRBJ1-1; 11 bases align to TRBD1. Germline CDR1 reads SGHRS; CDR2 reads YFSETQ. The CDR3 totals 19 residues. Trimming at V came to 3 bases and at J to 0 bases, leaving 13 bases not matched to a gene.

The V call is TRBV21-1, the J call TRBJ2-3; the DNA was not used to check the table's D call, TRBD1. TRBV21-1 is designated a pseudogene. The CDR3 loop spans 20 amino acids. The CDR3 is CASSIHRGGVAGKGTDTQYF. The CDR3 DNA is TGTGCCAGCAGCATACACAGGGGTGGAGTGGCCGGGAAGGGCACAGATACGCAGTATTTT.

The chain is built from TRBV7-9 and TRBJ2-5, with D tentatively TRBD1 (6 bases). Between the trimmed V and J ends, which lost 5 bases and 4 bases, there was a span of 17 bases. Germline CDR1 SEHNR, CDR2 FQNEAQ (reference sequence). The CDR3 is made up of 15 amino acids. CDR3 protein: CASSQGLTGSETQYF. CDR3 DNA: TGTGCCAGCAGCCAGGGATTGACAGGATCAGAGACCCAGTACTTC.

This clone occurred once. The chain carries TRBV9 and TRBJ1-3, with D maybe TRBD1 (5 bases). The V gene's germline CDR1 is SGDLS and CDR2 YYNGEE. This CDR3 contains 17 residues. Trimming shortened V by 4 bases and J by 2 bases, and 19 bases separated the two germline ends. CDR3 loop: CASSPGASSITGNTIYF. CDR3 DNA sequence: TGTGCCAGCAGCCCTGGGGCGAGCTCTATAACTGGAAACACCATATATTTT.

This rearrangement joins TRBV10-3 to TRBJ1-3; unclear D gene. CDR1 is ENHRY, CDR2 SYGVKD, per germline. Trimming removed 6 bases at V and 4 bases at J, with 10 bases between. This CDR3 region has 13 residues. CDR3 region: CAISPGVGNTIYF. CDR3 in DNA: TGTGCCATCAGCCCGGGAGTCGGAAACACCATATATTTT.

The rearrangement joins TRBV24-1 to TRBJ2-2, with D possibly being TRBD1 (6 bases). The CDR3 is 16 residues long. The V and J ends lost 5 bases and 0 bases respectively, with 12 bases between them. Germline lookup yields CDR1 KGHDR and CDR2 SFDVKD. CDR3 sequence: CATSARRDTNTGELFF. CDR3 sequence (DNA): TGTGCCACCAGTGCGCGCCGGGACACGAACACCGGGGAGCTGTTTTTT.

The chain links TRBV25-1 to TRBJ1-1; tentative D call: TRBD1 (5 bases). Germline CDR1 reads MGHDK; CDR2 reads SYGVNS. The CDR3 extends over 16 amino acids. V was pared by 1 base and J by 1 base, with 13 bases between. CDR3 bases: TGTGCCAGCAGTGAATCCCGGGCAGGGTCGAACACTGAAGCTTTCTTT. This codes for CASSESRAGSNTEAFF.

The chain is built from TRBV9 and TRBJ2-3, with 8 bases matching TRBD2. The germline V gene encodes CDR1 SGDLS and CDR2 YYNGEE. The CDR3 totals 16 residues. The V segment lost 0 bases and the J segment 5 bases; nucleotides outside the gene matches: 8. CDR3 protein: CASSVDTGGLGDTQYF. The CDR3 DNA follows: TGTGCCAGCAGCGTAGACACGGGGGGGCTAGGAGATACGCAGTATTTT.

The chain is built from TRBV7-2 and TRBJ1-1; D gene uncertain. Germline-derived CDR1 and CDR2 are SGHTA and FQGNSA. CDR3 length equals 15 residues. V dropped 3 bases and J dropped 1 base, with 12 bases sitting between them. The DNA of the CDR3 is TGTGCCAGCAGCTTCAAGACGCCCCCGAACACTGAAGCTTTCTTT. Its translation: CASSFKTPPNTEAFF.

The chain joins TRBV7-2 to TRBJ1-1; 11 bases align to TRBD1. The ends lost 5 bases at V and 2 bases at J; junction bases unmatched: 10. The germline gives CDR1 SGHTA, CDR2 FQGNSA. This CDR3 comprises 17 residues. The DNA of the CDR3 is TGTGCCAGCAGCCTTCGGACAGGGGGCTCGGGAAACACTGAAGCTTTCTTT. Protein sequence: CASSLRTGGSGNTEAFF.

This clone has just a few counts. This chain uses TRBV2 with TRBJ1-1; D is ambiguous. Germline V gene lookup returns CDR1 SNHLY and CDR2 FYNNEI. Trimming removed 2 bases at V and 0 bases at J, with 7 bases between. This CDR3 is 14 amino acids long. The CDR3 here is CASSETRMNTEAFF. The CDR3 DNA reads as TGTGCCAGCAGTGAAACCAGGATGAACACTGAAGCTTTCTTT.

The chain recombines TRBV29-1 with TRBJ1-1; no clear D. Germline lookup yields CDR1 SQVTM and CDR2 ANQGSEA. Trimming pared 1 base from V and 1 base from J, leaving 7 bases between. The CDR3 has 13 amino acids. The CDR3 DNA sequence: TGCAGCGTTGAAGGGGCACCGAACACTGAAGCTTTCTTT. Residues: CSVEGAPNTEAFF.

This clone was detected once. This chain connects TRBV4-3 to TRBJ1-2, with TRBD1 matching 7 bases. Trimming at V came to 4 bases and at J to 3 bases, leaving 2 bases not matched to a gene. The CDR3 length is 13 residues. In germline, CDR1 is LGHNA, CDR2 YSLEER. In DNA form, the CDR3 reads TGCGCCAGCAGCCTAGACAGGGACTATGGCTACACCTTC. Translation: CASSLDRDYGYTF.

The genes are TRBV18 and TRBJ2-5, with 9 bases fitting TRBD1. The CDR3 extends over 13 amino acids. V was clipped by 2 bases and J by 5 bases; unmatched bases: 0. Germline V lookup: CDR1 KGHSH, CDR2 LQKENI. The CDR3 region has the DNA TGTGCCAGCTCACCAGGACAGGGGGAGACCCAGTACTTC. This codes for CASSPGQGETQYF.

J is TRBJ2-7 and V is TRBV18; 7 positions agree with TRBD1. V shed 2 bases and J 5 bases; nucleotides not matched to a gene: 3. The CDR3 contains 13 residues. Germline CDR1 reads KGHSH; CDR2 reads LQKENI. The CDR3 spells CASSPRGPDEQYF. The CDR3, as DNA: TGTGCCAGCTCACCAAGGGGGCCGGACGAGCAGTACTTC.

The V gene is TRBV23-1, the J gene TRBJ1-5; the D is unclear. TRBV23-1 is reported as an ORF; its role is uncertain. CDR3 size: 15 residues. V was cut by 0 bases and J by 6 bases, with 12 bases left in between. CDR3 sequence (DNA): TGCGCCAGCAGTCAATCGTCTGGGGATGGTCAGCCCCAGCATTTT. It yields the protein CASSQSSGDGQPQHF.

The count of this clone is one. The chain joins TRBV24-1 to TRBJ2-5; 7 bases are a match to TRBD1. The V gene end was trimmed by 6 bases and the J gene end by 4 bases; junction bases not matched to a gene: 4. Germline loops: CDR1 KGHDR, CDR2 SFDVKD. The CDR3 sequence is 13 residues long. The CDR3 bases are TGTGCCACCAGTTTATGGACAGGAGAGACCCAGTACTTC. Translating gives CATSLWTGETQYF.

Concerning this clone: The same CDR3 also results from other DNA sequences found in this sample. The rearrangement links TRBV7-2 to TRBJ1-5, with 9 bases identical to TRBD1. CDR1 is SGHTA, CDR2 FQGNSA, per germline. The CDR3 extends over 16 amino acids. V lost 5 bases to trimming and J lost 1 base; unmatched junction nucleotides: 6. CDR3 sequence (DNA): TGTGCCAGCAGCCTGGGACAGGGAGGGAGCAATCAGCCCCAGCATTTT. It codes for CASSLGQGGSNQPQHF.

This clone was seen a handful of times. CDR3 loop: CAWSVGTRNSPLHF. The CDR3 bases are TGTGCCTGGAGTGTCGGGACAAGGAATTCACCCCTCCACTTT. The rearrangement uses TRBV30 and TRBJ1-6, with a possible D match to TRBD1 (6 bases). This CDR3 has 14 residues. The germline gives CDR1 GTSNPN, CDR2 SVGIG (reference sequence). Trimming removed 0 bases at V and 7 bases at J, with 10 bases between.

The rearrangement uses TRBV28 and TRBJ2-1; TRBD2 matches at 8 bases. Germline CDR1 and CDR2: MDHEN and SYDVKM. The CDR3 consists of 18 residues. J was trimmed by 5 bases and V by 3 bases; bases with no gene match: 15. The CDR3 sequence is CASSFRSGGRTIDNEQFF. As DNA, the CDR3 is TGTGCCAGCAGTTTTAGGTCAGGCGGGAGGACCATTGACAATGAGCAGTTCTTC.

The CDR3 protein is CASSSGGQGGEGYTF. The CDR3 DNA is TGTGCCAGCAGCTCTGGCGGACAGGGCGGGGAGGGCTACACCTTC. This rearrangement joins TRBV28 to TRBJ1-2; TRBD1 agrees at 8 bases. The ends lost 6 bases at V and 8 bases at J; junction bases unmatched: 14. Looked up from germline, CDR1 is MDHEN and CDR2 is SYDVKM. The CDR3 has 15 amino acids.

V is TRBV4-3 and J is TRBJ2-7; TRBD2 matches at 13 bases. CDR3 size: 15 residues. Losses at the gene ends were 4 bases for V and 3 bases for J; bases not matched to a gene: 3. Per the germline V gene, CDR1 is LGHNA and CDR2 is YSLEER. The CDR3 loop is CASSPGLAGDYEQYF. DNA for the CDR3: TGCGCCAGCAGCCCCGGACTAGCGGGGGACTACGAGCAGTACTTC.

CDR3 protein: CASSLGRNEQFF. CDR3 DNA sequence: TGTGCCAGCAGTTTGGGGCGCAATGAGCAGTTCTTC. The chain recombines TRBV12-3 or TRBV12-4 with TRBJ2-1; tentative D call: TRBD1 (5 bases). Trimming cost V 3 bases and J 6 bases, with 6 bases left between them. CDR3 length: 12 amino acids.